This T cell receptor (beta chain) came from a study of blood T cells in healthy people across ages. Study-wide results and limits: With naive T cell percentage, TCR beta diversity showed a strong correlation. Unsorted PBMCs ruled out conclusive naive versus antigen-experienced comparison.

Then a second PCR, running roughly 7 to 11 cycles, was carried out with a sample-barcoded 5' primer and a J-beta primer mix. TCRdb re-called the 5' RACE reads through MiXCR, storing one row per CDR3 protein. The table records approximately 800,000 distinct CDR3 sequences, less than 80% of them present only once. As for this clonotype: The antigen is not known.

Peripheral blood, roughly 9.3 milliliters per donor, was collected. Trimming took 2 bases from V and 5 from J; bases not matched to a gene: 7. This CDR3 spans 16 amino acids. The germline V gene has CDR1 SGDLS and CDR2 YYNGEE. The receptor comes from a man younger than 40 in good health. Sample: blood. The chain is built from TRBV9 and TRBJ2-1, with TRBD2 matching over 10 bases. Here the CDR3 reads CASSVTLAGANNEQFF. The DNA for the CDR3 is TGTGCCAGCAGCGTCACCCTAGCGGGGGCAAACAATGAGCAGTTCTTC.